This entry lists 25 T cell receptor beta chains sequenced from one sample in a study of cytomegalovirus exposure and HLA in healthy donors. 60 Vbeta and 13 Jbeta primers were used in PCR. Clones were sequenced by immunoSEQ multiplex PCR, and TCRdb holds only the in-frame ones, with some missing. Of about 180,000 clones listed, 72% were seen once; the top ten hold around 2.3%. The sample taken for sequencing was PBMCs. The receptors shown here come from a human donor in good health.

The rearrangement joins TRBV19 to TRBJ2-5; the match to TRBD2 covers 13 bases. The V and J ends lost 5 bases and 1 base, in that order; junction bases with no gene match: 4. Germline V gene lookup returns CDR1 LNHDA and CDR2 SQIVND (reference sequence). The CDR3 is made up of 16 amino acids. The CDR3 is CASSPGLAGVQETQYF. In nucleotides, the CDR3 is TGTGCCAGTAGTCCCGGACTAGCGGGGGTCCAAGAGACCCAGTACTTC. Supplemented by reference TRBV19 and TRBJ2-5, the full variable domain reads DGGITQSPKYLFRKEGQNVTLSCEQNLNHDAMYWYRQDPGQGLRLIYYSQIVNDFQKGDIAEGYSVSREKKESFPLTVTSAQKNPTAFYLCASSPGLAGVQETQYFGPGTRLLVL.

The chain uses TRBV18 and TRBJ1-1, with D possibly matching TRBD1 (5 bases). V was trimmed by 6 bases and J by 1 base, leaving 9 bases between them. The V gene's germline CDR1 is KGHSH and CDR2 LQKENI. The CDR3 runs to 13 residues. The CDR3 DNA is TGTGCCAGCTCGGGGCAGGGGAACACTGAAGCTTTCTTT. The encoded protein is CASSGQGNTEAFF.

J is TRBJ1-4 and V is TRBV19; 7 bases line up with TRBD1. With 5 bases clipped from V and 2 bases from J, the junction kept 8 bases outside the gene matches. Germline values: CDR1 LNHDA, CDR2 SQIVND (reference sequence). The length of the CDR3 is 16 residues. CDR3 loop: CASSPRQGLTNEKLFF. The CDR3, as DNA: TGTGCCAGTAGTCCACGACAGGGCCTCACTAATGAAAAACTGTTTTTT.

In this sample, this clone turned up a few times. CDR3 DNA sequence: TGTGCCAGCAGTGCTAGCGGGGGGGCCTTCGGGGAGCTGTTTTTT. This encodes CASSASGGAFGELFF. The chain carries TRBV2 and TRBJ2-2, with TRBD2 matching 12 bases. Germline CDR1 is SNHLY and CDR2 is FYNNEI. Trimming at V came to 4 bases and at J to 7 bases, leaving 4 bases not matched to a gene. CDR3 length: 15 amino acids.

The genes are TRBV27 and TRBJ2-1; weak D call: TRBD1 (5 bases). This CDR3 region has 12 residues. Germline V gene lookup returns CDR1 MNHEY and CDR2 SMNVEV (reference sequence). Trimming left V 7 bases short and J 8 bases short, with 12 bases between. The CDR3 DNA reads as TGTGCCAGCATGTCGCAGGGCCATGAGCAGTTCTTC. Its translation is CASMSQGHEQFF.

The chain carries TRBV7-2 and TRBJ1-2; D possibly corresponds to TRBD1 (5 bases). Trimming removed 5 bases at V and 3 bases at J, with 13 bases between. This CDR3 contains 14 residues. CDR1 and CDR2 from the germline V gene are SGHTA and FQGNSA. CDR3 residues: CASSPGGRDYGYTF. Written as DNA, the CDR3 is TGTGCCAGCAGCCCCGGGGGGAGGGACTATGGCTACACCTTC.

The table lists this clone with a few counts. The chain has TRBV29-1 and TRBJ2-7; maybe TRBD2 (5 bases). With 4 bases removed from V and 6 bases from J, the gap between germline ends came to 7 bases. Germline CDR1 reads SQVTM; CDR2 reads ANQGSEA. The CDR3 is made up of 10 amino acids. The CDR3 reads CSVVGGEQYF. DNA of the CDR3: TGCAGCGTTGTAGGAGGCGAGCAGTACTTC.

This chain joins TRBV25-1 and TRBJ1-1; 7 nucleotides line up with TRBD1. The CDR3 contains 13 residues. Germline V gives CDR1 MGHDK, CDR2 SYGVNS. V shed 8 bases and J 5 bases; nucleotides not matched to a gene: 8. The CDR3 coding sequence is TGTGCCAGCGTCGACAGGGTTGTGACTGAAGCTTTCTTT. This codes for CASVDRVVTEAFF.

The table lists this clone with a few counts. The V call is TRBV7-9, the J call TRBJ2-3, with TRBD1 matching 7 bases. This CDR3 spans 15 amino acids. The ends lost 7 bases at V and 5 bases at J; junction bases unmatched: 12. Germline CDR1 reads SEHNR; CDR2 reads FQNEAQ (reference sequence). CDR3 nucleotide sequence: TGTGCCAGCATCCCAAGACAGGGAAGAGAAGATACGCAGTATTTT. Translating it yields CASIPRQGREDTQYF.

The J gene is TRBJ2-2, the V gene TRBV2, with D perhaps matching TRBD1 (5 bases). Per the germline V gene, CDR1 is SNHLY and CDR2 is FYNNEI. The CDR3 totals 14 residues. V lost 6 bases and J lost 6, with 14 bases in between. CDR3 in amino acids: CASRTTDSPGELFF. CDR3 bases: TGTGCCAGCAGAACAACTGACAGTCCCGGGGAGCTGTTTTTT. Looking up the rest from reference TRBV2 and TRBJ2-2 gives the full variable domain: EPEVTQTPSHQVTQMGQEVILRCVPISNHLYFYWYRQILGQKVEFLVSFYNNEISEKSEIFDDQFSVERPDGSNFTLKIRSTKLEDSAMYFCASRTTDSPGELFFGEGSRLTVL.

The V gene is TRBV7-6, the J gene TRBJ2-3; D might be TRBD2 (6 bases). The CDR3 spans 15 residues. V gave up 5 bases and J gave up 4 bases, with 16 bases separating them. Germline V gives CDR1 SGHVS, CDR2 FNYEAQ. In DNA form, the CDR3 reads TGTGCCAGCAGCCCCGGGACTTCTAGCGCAGATACGCAGTATTTT. Translation: CASSPGTSSADTQYF.

The chain carries TRBV29-1 and TRBJ2-5; tentative D call: TRBD1 (8 bases). Between the trimmed V and J ends, which lost 6 bases and 1 base, there was a span of 18 bases. Germline V gives CDR1 SQVTM, CDR2 ANQGSEA. The CDR3 length is 15 residues. The CDR3 loop is CSVGNRGGSQETQYF. CDR3 sequence (DNA): TGCAGCGTCGGGAACAGGGGGGGGTCCCAAGAGACCCAGTACTTC.

This clone showed up just a few times. The chain combines TRBV2 with TRBJ2-1; weak D call: TRBD2 (6 bases). CDR3 length: 17 residues. Germline V gene lookup returns CDR1 SNHLY and CDR2 FYNNEI. Deletions cut 7 bases from V and 4 bases from J, with 23 bases between. CDR3 nucleotides: TGTGCCAGCACAGGGCGAGGGGCGGGGAACCCTTACAATGAGCAGTTCTTC. The encoded protein is CASTGRGAGNPYNEQFF. The whole variable domain, filled in from reference TRBV2 and TRBJ2-1, reads EPEVTQTPSHQVTQMGQEVILRCVPISNHLYFYWYRQILGQKVEFLVSFYNNEISEKSEIFDDQFSVERPDGSNFTLKIRSTKLEDSAMYFCASTGRGAGNPYNEQFFGPGTRLTVL.

The CDR3 is CASSVGDMGLAKDTQYF. The CDR3 DNA is TGTGCCAGCAGCGTAGGCGACATGGGACTAGCGAAGGATACGCAGTATTTT. The rearrangement joins TRBV9 to TRBJ2-3, with 10 bases lining up with TRBD2. Trimming at V came to 0 bases and at J to 6 bases, leaving 10 bases not matched to a gene. This CDR3 has 17 amino acids. Germline V gives CDR1 SGDLS, CDR2 YYNGEE.

This sequence joins TRBV2 and TRBJ1-2; TRBD1 might be the D (5 bases). Trimming removed 1 base at V and 4 bases at J, with 13 bases between. This CDR3 has 15 residues. From germline, CDR1 is SNHLY and CDR2 FYNNEI. CDR3 protein: CASSEDWGGGYGYTF. CDR3 bases: TGTGCCAGCAGTGAAGATTGGGGGGGTGGCTATGGCTACACCTTC. The full variable domain, completed using reference TRBV2 and TRBJ1-2, is EPEVTQTPSHQVTQMGQEVILRCVPISNHLYFYWYRQILGQKVEFLVSFYNNEISEKSEIFDDQFSVERPDGSNFTLKIRSTKLEDSAMYFCASSEDWGGGYGYTFGSGTRLTVV.

The table lists this clone with a few counts. The chain is built from TRBV19 and TRBJ1-6; D remains unclear. The CDR3 totals 13 residues. Trimming left V 5 bases short and J 10 bases short, with 12 bases between. Germline V CDR1 and CDR2: LNHDA, SQIVND (reference sequence). The CDR3 DNA is TGTGCCAGTAGTGGAGGTGGCAGCTCACCCCTCCACTTT. This translates into CASSGGGSSPLHF. The whole variable domain, filled in from reference TRBV19 and TRBJ1-6, reads DGGITQSPKYLFRKEGQNVTLSCEQNLNHDAMYWYRQDPGQGLRLIYYSQIVNDFQKGDIAEGYSVSREKKESFPLTVTSAQKNPTAFYLCASSGGGSSPLHFGNGTRLTVT.

This clone was observed a few times. The chain couples TRBV12-2 to TRBJ1-2; TRBD1 is the table's D call and was not checked against the DNA. TRBV12-2 is noted as a pseudogene. The CDR3 contains 15 residues. The CDR3 protein is CASRQQGARYYGYTF. The DNA for the CDR3 is TGTGCAAGTCGCCAGCAGGGGGCGCGGTACTATGGCTACACCTTC.

The chain carries TRBV4-1 and TRBJ2-3; the match to TRBD1 covers 9 bases. Germline V gene sequence: CDR1 MGHRA, CDR2 YSYEKL. The CDR3 totals 16 residues. Trimming cost V 4 bases and J 3 bases; bases outside gene matches: 8. The CDR3 is CASSRGPGTGTDTQYF. CDR3 bases: TGCGCCAGCAGCCGGGGACCAGGGACAGGGACAGATACGCAGTATTTT.

V usage is TRBV30 and J usage is TRBJ1-2; D is unresolved. This CDR3 contains 11 residues. CDR1 and CDR2 from the germline V gene are GTSNPN and SVGIG (reference sequence). V shed 0 bases and J shed 9 bases, with 8 bases lying between them. The CDR3 reads CAWSVGERYTF. The DNA for the CDR3 is TGTGCCTGGAGTGTAGGAGAACGCTACACCTTC.

This chain connects TRBV12-5 to TRBJ2-7, with D possibly matching TRBD2 (5 bases). The germline V gene has CDR1 LGHNT and CDR2 FRNRAP. CDR3 length: 16 amino acids. Trimming left V 2 bases short and J 2 bases short, with 16 bases between. The DNA of the CDR3 is TGTGCTAGTGGTTTGTCCCGCCACAGCGGAACCTACGAGCAGTACTTC. Protein sequence: CASGLSRHSGTYEQYF. Together with reference TRBV12-5 and TRBJ2-7, the CDR3 gives the full variable domain: DARVTQTPRHKVTEMGQEVTMRCQPILGHNTVFWYRQTMMQGLELLAYFRNRAPLDDSGMPKDRFSAEMPDATLATLKIQPSEPRDSAVYFCASGLSRHSGTYEQYFGPGTRLTVT.

The genes are TRBV5-1 and TRBJ2-6; 10 positions agree with TRBD1. Unmatched junction bases numbered 6, after V lost 4 bases and J lost 8 bases. The CDR3 runs to 15 residues. Germline V gene lookup returns CDR1 SGHRS and CDR2 YFSETQ. For the CDR3, the DNA is TGCGCCAGCAGCCCGGGACAGGGGTCGACCAACGTCCTGACTTTC. Protein product: CASSPGQGSTNVLTF.

This clone was detected only a few times. This rearrangement joins TRBV2 to TRBJ2-3; TRBD2 agrees at 8 bases. J gave up 6 bases and V 11 bases, and 13 bases lay outside the gene matches. The CDR3 totals 14 residues. Germline V CDR1 and CDR2: SNHLY, FYNNEI. The CDR3 nucleotides are TGTGCCCACAGCGGGGGTTCATTCACGGATACGCAGTATTTT. This sequence encodes CAHSGGSFTDTQYF.

The V gene is TRBV7-8, the J gene TRBJ2-7; 12 bases match TRBD1. The junction had 5 bases not matched to a gene; V was cut back by 10 bases and J by 4 bases. The CDR3 runs 13 residues. Germline-derived CDR1 and CDR2 are SGHVS and FQNEAQ. For the CDR3, the DNA is TGTGCCACACGGGACAGGGGGCCATACGAGCAGTACTTC. It translates to CATRDRGPYEQYF.

The chain joins TRBV7-9 to TRBJ1-1, with D perhaps matching TRBD1 (5 bases). The CDR3 contains 15 residues. V was cut by 4 bases and J by 1 base, with 13 bases left in between. The V gene's germline CDR1 is SEHNR and CDR2 FQNEAQ (reference sequence). The CDR3 DNA reads TGTGCCAGCAGCTCCTACTCGCAGGGGAACACTGAAGCTTTCTTT. This sequence encodes CASSSYSQGNTEAFF.

The chain is built from TRBV27 and TRBJ1-5; D is unclear. The ends were cut back, 5 bases at V and 3 bases at J, with 5 bases in the middle. CDR1 MNHEY and CDR2 SMNVEV come from the germline V gene (reference sequence). The CDR3 runs to 12 residues. This CDR3 reads CASSTYNQPQHF. In DNA, the CDR3 is TGTGCCAGCAGTACCTACAATCAGCCCCAGCATTTT.